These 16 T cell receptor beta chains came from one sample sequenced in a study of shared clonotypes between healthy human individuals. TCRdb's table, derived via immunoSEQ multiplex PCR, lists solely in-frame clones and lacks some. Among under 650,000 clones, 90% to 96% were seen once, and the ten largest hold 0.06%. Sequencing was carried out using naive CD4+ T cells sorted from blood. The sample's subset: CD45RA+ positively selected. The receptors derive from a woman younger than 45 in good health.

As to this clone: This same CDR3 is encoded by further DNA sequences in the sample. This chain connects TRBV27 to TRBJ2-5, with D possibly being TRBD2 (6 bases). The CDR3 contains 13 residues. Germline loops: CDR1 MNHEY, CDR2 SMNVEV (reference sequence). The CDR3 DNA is TGTGCTAGTTCCCGGGGACTTCAAGAGACCCAGTACTTC. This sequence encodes CASSRGLQETQYF.

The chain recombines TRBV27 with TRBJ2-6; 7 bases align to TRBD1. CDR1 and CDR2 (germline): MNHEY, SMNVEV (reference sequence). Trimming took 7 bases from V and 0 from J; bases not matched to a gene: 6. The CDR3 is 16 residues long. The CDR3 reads CASMDRLLSGANVLTF. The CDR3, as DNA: TGTGCCAGCATGGACAGGCTACTCTCTGGGGCCAACGTCCTGACTTTC.

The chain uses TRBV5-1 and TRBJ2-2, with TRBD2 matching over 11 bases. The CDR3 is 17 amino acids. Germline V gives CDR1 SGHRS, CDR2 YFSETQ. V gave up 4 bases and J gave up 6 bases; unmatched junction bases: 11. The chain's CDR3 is CASSNRLAGGPSGELFF. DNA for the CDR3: TGCGCCAGCAGCAACAGATTAGCGGGAGGGCCATCCGGGGAGCTGTTTTTT.

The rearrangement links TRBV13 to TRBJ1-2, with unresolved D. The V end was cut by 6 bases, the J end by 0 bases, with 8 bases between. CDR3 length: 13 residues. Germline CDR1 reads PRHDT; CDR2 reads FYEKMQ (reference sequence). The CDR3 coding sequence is TGTGCCAGCAGTCTGGAAACTAACTATGGCTACACCTTC. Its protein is CASSLETNYGYTF.

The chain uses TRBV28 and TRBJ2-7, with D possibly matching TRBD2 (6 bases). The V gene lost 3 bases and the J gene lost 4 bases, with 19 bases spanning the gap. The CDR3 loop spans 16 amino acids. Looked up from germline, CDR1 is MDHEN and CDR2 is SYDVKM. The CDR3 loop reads CASSFSYGDLQYEQYF. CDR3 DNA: TGTGCCAGCAGTTTTTCGTATGGGGACTTACAATACGAGCAGTACTTC.

DNA of the CDR3: TGTGCCAGCAGCAAAAGAAGGGTTCCCTATAGCAATCAGCCCCAGCATTTT. It specifies CASSKRRVPYSNQPQHF. This sequence joins TRBV21-1 and TRBJ1-5. TRBV21-1 is noted as a pseudogene. This CDR3 region has 17 residues.

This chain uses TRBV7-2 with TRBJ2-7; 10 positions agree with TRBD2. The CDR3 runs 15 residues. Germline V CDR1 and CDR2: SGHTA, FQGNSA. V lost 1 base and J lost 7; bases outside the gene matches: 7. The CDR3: CASSLGLAGVHEQYF. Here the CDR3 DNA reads TGTGCCAGCAGCTTAGGGCTAGCGGGAGTGCATGAGCAGTACTTC. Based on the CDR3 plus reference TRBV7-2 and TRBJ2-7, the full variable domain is GAGVSQSPSNKVTEKGKDVELRCDPISGHTALYWYRQSLGQGLEFLIYFQGNSAPDKSGLPSDRFSAERTGGSVSTLTIQRTQQEDSAVYLCASSLGLAGVHEQYFGPGTRLTVT.

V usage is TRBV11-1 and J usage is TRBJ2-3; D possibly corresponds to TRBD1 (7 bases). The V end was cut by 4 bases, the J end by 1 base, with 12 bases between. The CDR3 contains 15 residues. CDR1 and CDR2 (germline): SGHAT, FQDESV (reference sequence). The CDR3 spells CASSSEGAGTDTQYF. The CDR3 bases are TGTGCCAGCAGCTCGGAGGGGGCTGGCACAGATACGCAGTATTTT.

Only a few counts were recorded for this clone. Written as DNA, the CDR3 is TGTGCCAGCAGACCTACAGGGACTAACTATGGCTACACCTTC. Protein sequence: CASRPTGTNYGYTF. The chain links TRBV28 to TRBJ1-2, with TRBD1 as a possible D gene (6 bases). Trimming cost V 6 bases and J 0 bases, with 11 bases left between them. Germline values: CDR1 MDHEN, CDR2 SYDVKM. CDR3 length: 14 amino acids.

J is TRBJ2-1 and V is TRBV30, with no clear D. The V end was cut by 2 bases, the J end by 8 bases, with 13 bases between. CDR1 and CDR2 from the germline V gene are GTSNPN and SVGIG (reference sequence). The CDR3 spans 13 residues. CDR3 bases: TGTGCCTGGAGTAAGACCTCCCGGGATGAGCAGTTCTTC. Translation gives CAWSKTSRDEQFF.

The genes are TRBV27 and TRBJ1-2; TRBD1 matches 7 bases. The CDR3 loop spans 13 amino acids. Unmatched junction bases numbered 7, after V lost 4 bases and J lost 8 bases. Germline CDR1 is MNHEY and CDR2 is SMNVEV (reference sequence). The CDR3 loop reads CASSYRGERGYTF. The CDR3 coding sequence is TGTGCCAGCAGTTACAGGGGCGAGCGGGGCTACACCTTC.

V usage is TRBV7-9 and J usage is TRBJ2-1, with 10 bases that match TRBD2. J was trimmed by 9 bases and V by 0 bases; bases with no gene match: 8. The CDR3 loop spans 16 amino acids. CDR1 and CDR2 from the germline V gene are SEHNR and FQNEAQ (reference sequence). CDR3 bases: TGTGCCAGCAGCTTAGCAGCTAGCGGGAGATCTGGTGAGCAGTTCTTC. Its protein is CASSLAASGRSGEQFF.

The DNA of the CDR3 is TGTGCCAGCTCACCAAGACAGGAGCTGACTGAAGCTTTCTTT. It codes for CASSPRQELTEAFF. The chain is built from TRBV18 and TRBJ1-1; possibly TRBD1 for D (6 bases). CDR3 length equals 14 residues. Trimming removed 2 bases from V and 5 bases from J, with 12 bases in between. Germline CDR1 reads KGHSH; CDR2 reads LQKENI.

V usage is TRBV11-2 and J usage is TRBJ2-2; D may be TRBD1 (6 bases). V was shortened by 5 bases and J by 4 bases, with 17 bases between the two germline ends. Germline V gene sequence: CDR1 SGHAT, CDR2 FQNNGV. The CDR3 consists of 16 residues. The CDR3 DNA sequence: TGTGCCAGCAGCGCGGTACAGGGCGCGGGCACCGGGGAGCTGTTTTTT. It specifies CASSAVQGAGTGELFF.

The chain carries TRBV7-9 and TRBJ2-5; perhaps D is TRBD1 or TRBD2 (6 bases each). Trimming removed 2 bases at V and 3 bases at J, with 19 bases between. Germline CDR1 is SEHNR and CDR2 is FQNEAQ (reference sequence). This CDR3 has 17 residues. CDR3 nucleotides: TGTGCCAGCAGCTTACTTGGGTGGGGGGCGAGAGAAGAGACCCAGTACTTC. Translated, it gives CASSLLGWGAREETQYF.

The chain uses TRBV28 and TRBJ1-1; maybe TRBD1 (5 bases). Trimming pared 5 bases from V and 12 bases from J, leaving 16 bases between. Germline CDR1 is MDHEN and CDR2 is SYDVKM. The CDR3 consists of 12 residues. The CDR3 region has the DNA TGTGCCAGCAGTCCCGGACACCCGCGACCTTTCTTT. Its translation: CASSPGHPRPFF.